What follows describes a single T cell receptor (beta chain). The data originate from a study of control samples from healthy donors and cancer patients. The J segment lost 9 bases and the V segment lost 5 bases, leaving 4 bases of the junction unmatched. The length of the CDR3 is 12 residues. Germline loops: CDR1 SGHVS, CDR2 FQNEAQ. TCRdb keeps only in-frame clones here, not all; method: immunoSEQ multiplex PCR. Counted here are roughly 94,000 clones, roughly 80% occurring once; the ten biggest clones make up approximately 38%. Sequencing was performed on PBMCs. The receptor's source is a man aged 65-85 years with lung cancer. V and J are TRBV7-8 and TRBJ2-1; 7 bases are a match to TRBD2. The DNA of the CDR3 is TGTGCCAGCAGCCCCGGACTAGGTGAGCAGTTCTTC. Its translation is CASSPGLGEQFF.